A selection of T cell receptor beta chains follows, all from one sample in a study of shared clonotypes between healthy human individuals. The assay was immunoSEQ multiplex PCR, and TCRdb's table has in-frame clones only and misses some. The sample records 1,400,000 or so clones, around 98.5% being singletons. Sequences were obtained from naive CD4+ T cells sorted from blood. Source of these receptors: a man younger than 40 in good health. Both conserved end residues are part of each CDR3. The order of the fields is V gene, J gene, clone size, D gene, CDR3 DNA, CDR3 protein. The D gene is left open where the match is weak. Clone size is shown for a subset of rows, as once, few, many or a class of expanded clone.

>TRBV5-1|TRBJ1-5|-|-
TGCGCCAGCAGCTTGAGCGGAGGGATTAATCAGCCCCAGCATTTT
CASSLSGGINQPQHF
>TRBV5-4|TRBJ1-2|-|TRBD1
TGTGCCAGCAGCTTCCCCGGGACAGGGGCCCTAGGCTATGGCTACACCTTC
CASSFPGTGALGYGYTF
>TRBV7-2|TRBJ2-1|-|TRBD2
TGTGCCAGCAGCCGGGGACTAGCAGAAGAGCAGTTCTTC
CASSRGLAEEQFF
>TRBV2|TRBJ2-2|-|-
TGTGCCAGCAGTGTTGAGGCCGGGGAGCTGTTTTTT
CASSVEAGELFF
>TRBV15|TRBJ2-1|-|-
TGTGCCACCAGCAGGGTTATACCCGGGGCCAATGAGCAGTTCTTC
CATSRVIPGANEQFF
>TRBV14|TRBJ2-7|-|TRBD2
TGTGCCAGCAGCCCGGGACTAGCGCGGTACGAGCAGTACTTC
CASSPGLARYEQYF
>TRBV5-1|TRBJ2-1|-|-
TGCGCCAGCAGCCTGGAGTCTCTAGAAGCCGGTGAGCAGTTCTTC
CASSLESLEAGEQFF
>TRBV5-1|TRBJ2-3|-|-
TGCGCCAGCAGCTTGAGGGACTTGAGCACAGATACGCAGTATTTT
CASSLRDLSTDTQYF
>TRBV19|TRBJ2-7|-|TRBD2
TGTGCCAGTGGACCGCGGGGGGGCTACGAGCAGTACTTC
CASGPRGGYEQYF
>TRBV7-9|TRBJ2-3|-|-
TGTGCCAGCAGCTCGTACAGGGCAGATACGCAGTATTTT
CASSSYRADTQYF
>TRBV5-4|TRBJ2-2|-|-
TGTGCCAGCAGCCCAAGGAGAGTACCCCAGAACACCGGGGAGCTGTTTTTT
CASSPRRVPQNTGELFF
>TRBV5-4|TRBJ2-3|-|TRBD1
TGTGCCAGCAGCCGGACAGGGGTGGCAGATACGCAGTATTTT
CASSRTGVADTQYF
>TRBV5-4|TRBJ2-1|-|TRBD2
TGTGCCAGCAGCTTGTCAACTAGCGGGAACTACAATGAGCAGTTCTTC
CASSLSTSGNYNEQFF
>TRBV20-1|TRBJ1-2|-|-
TGCAGTGCTACCCGGACCTATGGCTACACCTTC
CSATRTYGYTF
>TRBV7-3|TRBJ1-1|-|TRBD1
TGTGCCAGCAGCACGGGACAGGGCACTGAAGCTTTCTTT
CASSTGQGTEAFF
>TRBV7-2|TRBJ2-7|-|TRBD2
TGTGCCAGCAGCTTCCATGGGGGGGAGGGTGAGCAGTACTTC
CASSFHGGEGEQYF
>TRBV18|TRBJ1-2|-|TRBD1
TGTGCCAGCTCACCCCTCGGACAGGGGGCAAGGGGTGAAGGCTACACCTTC
CASSPLGQGARGEGYTF
>TRBV19|TRBJ1-1|-|-
TGTGCCAGTAGTATGCCGAAGGGTCGGCCTGAAGCTTTCTTT
CASSMPKGRPEAFF
>TRBV19|TRBJ2-3|-|TRBD1
TGTGCCAGTAGTATGTCCCGGGACAGGGCCGACACAGATACGCAGTATTTT
CASSMSRDRADTDTQYF
>TRBV5-5|TRBJ2-5|once|-
TGTGCCAGCAGCTTGTACCAAGAGACCCAGTACTTC
CASSLYQETQYF
>TRBV7-3|TRBJ1-1|-|-
TGTGCCAGCCTAAAGAGGGCAGGAGGCACTGAAGCTTTCTTT
CASLKRAGGTEAFF
>TRBV6-1|TRBJ2-2|-|-
TGTGCCAGCCTGGTTTTGTCAACCGGGGAGCTGTTTTTT
CASLVLSTGELFF
>TRBV30|TRBJ2-7|-|-
TGTGCCTGGAGTTTAGGTTACGAGCAGTACTTC
CAWSLGYEQYF
>TRBV11-2|TRBJ1-5|-|-
TGTGCCAGCAGCTTAACCGGGCAGCCCCAGCATTTT
CASSLTGQPQHF
>TRBV27|TRBJ2-7|-|TRBD1
TGTGCCAGCAGTTTTTTCGACAGGGGGCTAGGGGAGCAGTACTTC
CASSFFDRGLGEQYF
>TRBV5-5|TRBJ2-7|once|TRBD1
TGTGCCAGCAGTTTGTCTCAGGGGGCCGTCTACGAGCAGTACTTC
CASSLSQGAVYEQYF
>TRBV7-9|TRBJ1-1|-|-
TGTGCCAGCAGCGGTCGATCAGGGGATGTCACTGAAGCTTTCTTT
CASSGRSGDVTEAFF
>TRBV6-5|TRBJ1-1|-|-
TGTGCCAGCAGTTACCTGGGCAGGCCGGGGACTGAAGCTTTCTTT
CASSYLGRPGTEAFF
>TRBV4-1|TRBJ2-3|-|-
TGCGCCAGCAGCCAAGATCTGGCATTCCGTACGCAGTATTTT
CASSQDLAFRTQYF
>TRBV25-1|TRBJ2-5|once|-
TGTGCCAGCAGTGCGCGGCAAGAGACCCAGTACTTC
CASSARQETQYF
>TRBV7-9|TRBJ2-7|-|-
TGTGCCAGCAGCTACTTTGGCGAACGCCCTGGATCCTACGAGCAGTACTTC
CASSYFGERPGSYEQYF
>TRBV12-5|TRBJ2-7|-|-
TGTGCTAGTGGTTTTTACATCAGGGGTTCCTACGAGCAGTACTTC
CASGFYIRGSYEQYF
>TRBV28|TRBJ2-1|-|TRBD2
TGTGCCAGCAGTTTATGGGGTTTAGCGGGAGGGCCTAACAATGAGCAGTTCTTC
CASSLWGLAGGPNNEQFF
>TRBV5-4|TRBJ2-7|once|TRBD2
TGTGCCAGCACCTGGGGATCCAGCGGGGGTTCCTACGAGCAGTACTTC
CASTWGSSGGSYEQYF
>TRBV18|TRBJ2-7|-|-
TGTGCCAGCTCACCCCTCAGTTCCGAGCAGTACTTC
CASSPLSSEQYF
>TRBV7-8|TRBJ2-7|-|-
TGTGCCAGCAGCTTAGTGGGCCAGCTTAAAACCTACGAGCAGTACTTC
CASSLVGQLKTYEQYF
>TRBV4-3|TRBJ2-7|few|TRBD2
TGCGCCAGCAGCCAGCTAGCGGGGGCCTACGAGCAGTACTTC
CASSQLAGAYEQYF
>TRBV15|TRBJ1-4|-|TRBD1
TGTGCCACCAGCAGAGGCGGACAGGGTGTTGAAAAACTGTTTTTT
CATSRGGQGVEKLFF
>TRBV27|TRBJ1-1|-|-
TGTGCCAGCAGAAAGCGGGGGCAGGTGAACACTGAAGCTTTCTTT
CASRKRGQVNTEAFF
>TRBV7-7|TRBJ2-1|-|-
TGTGCCAGCAGCTTAGCCTTGAGCTCCTACAATGAGCAGTTCTTC
CASSLALSSYNEQFF
>TRBV5-1|TRBJ2-7|-|TRBD2
TGCGCCAGCAGCTTCCCGGGACTACAGAACGAGCAGTACTTC
CASSFPGLQNEQYF
>TRBV9|TRBJ2-5|-|-
TGTGCCAGCAGCGTCGGGCAAGAGACCCAGTACTTC
CASSVGQETQYF
>TRBV2|TRBJ2-3|-|-
TGTGCCAGCAGGAGGGGACTTATCCCAGATACGCAGTATTTT
CASRRGLIPDTQYF
>TRBV18|TRBJ2-2|-|TRBD2
TGTGCCAGCTCACCACTCGGACATAGCGGGAGCTCCCCCGGGGAGCTGTTTTTT
CASSPLGHSGSSPGELFF
>TRBV11-2|TRBJ2-7|-|TRBD2
TGTGCCAGCAGCTTATCGGCTAGCGGGAGGTACGAGCAGTACTTC
CASSLSASGRYEQYF
>TRBV15|TRBJ2-1|-|-
TGTGCCACCAGCAGAGATCTCAGCGGTACTGAGCAGTTCTTC
CATSRDLSGTEQFF
>TRBV29-1|TRBJ1-1|once|-
TGCAGCGTGGGAAGGGGGGGAGACACTGAAGCTTTCTTT
CSVGRGGDTEAFF
>TRBV11-2|TRBJ2-5|-|-
TGTGCCAGCAGCTTAGCAGTAAAGAGGATGAGAGAGACCCAGTACTTC
CASSLAVKRMRETQYF
>TRBV15|TRBJ2-5|-|-
TGTGCCACCAGCAACAGGGTTGGGCAAGAGACCCAGTACTTC
CATSNRVGQETQYF
>TRBV10-2|TRBJ2-5|once|TRBD2
TGCGCCAGCAGTGAGGCTAGCGGACAAGAGACCCAGTACTTC
CASSEASGQETQYF
>TRBV10-1|TRBJ1-5|-|-
TGCGCCAGCAGTGAGTCGCAGGGTCCCCAGCATTTT
CASSESQGPQHF
>TRBV19|TRBJ2-1|-|TRBD2
TGTGCCAGTAGACCCACTAGCGGGAGTTTTTATGAGCAGTTCTTC
CASRPTSGSFYEQFF
>TRBV4-1|TRBJ2-7|-|-
TGCGCCAGCAGCCAACCCCGGGACAAGAACCCCTACGAGCAGTACTTC
CASSQPRDKNPYEQYF
>TRBV11-2|TRBJ2-1|-|-
TGTGCCAGCAGCCCGTCCGGCCCCGGGAACAATGAGCAGTTCTTC
CASSPSGPGNNEQFF
>TRBV5-1|TRBJ2-7|-|-
TGCGCCAGCAGCGCGGCACTAACGGCCTACGAGCAGTACTTC
CASSAALTAYEQYF
>TRBV7-8|TRBJ2-7|-|-
TGTGCCAGCAGCTTAGAAGTCGACTCCTACGAGCAGTACTTC
CASSLEVDSYEQYF
>TRBV19|TRBJ2-7|-|TRBD1
TGTGCCAGTAGTGAGGACAGGAAGAATAAGCAGTACTTC
CASSEDRKNKQYF
>TRBV14|TRBJ2-5|-|-
TGTGCCAGCAGCCAAGACTCCGGCAGCCTGGAGGCCCAGTACTTC
CASSQDSGSLEAQYF
>TRBV2|TRBJ2-5|-|TRBD1
TGTGCCAGCAGTGAAGAGACAGGGCTAGGAGAGACCCAGTACTTC
CASSEETGLGETQYF
>TRBV7-7|TRBJ2-4|-|-
TGTGCCAGCAGCCTCAGCAGGATCCTAGCCAAAAACATTCAGTACTTC
CASSLSRILAKNIQYF